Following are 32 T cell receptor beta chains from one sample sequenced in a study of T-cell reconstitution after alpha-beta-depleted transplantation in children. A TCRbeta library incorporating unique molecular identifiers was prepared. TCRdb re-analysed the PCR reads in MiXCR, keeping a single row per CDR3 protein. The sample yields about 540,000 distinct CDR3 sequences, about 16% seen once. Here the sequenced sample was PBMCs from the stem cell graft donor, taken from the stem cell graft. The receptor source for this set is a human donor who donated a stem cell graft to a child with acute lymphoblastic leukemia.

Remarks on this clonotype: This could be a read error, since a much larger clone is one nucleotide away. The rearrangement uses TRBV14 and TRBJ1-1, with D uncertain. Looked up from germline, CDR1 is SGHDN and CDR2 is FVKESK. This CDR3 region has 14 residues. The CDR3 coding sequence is TGTGCCAGCAGCCAGTACCGGGAAAACACTGAATCTTTCTTT. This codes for CASSQYRENTESFF. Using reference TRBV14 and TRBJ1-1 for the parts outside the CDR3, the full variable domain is EAGVTQFPSHSVIEKGQTVTLRCDPISGHDNLYWYRRVMGKEIKFLLHFVKESKQDESGMPNNRFLAERTGGTYSTLKVQPAELEDSGVYFCASSQYRENTESFFGQGTRLTVV.

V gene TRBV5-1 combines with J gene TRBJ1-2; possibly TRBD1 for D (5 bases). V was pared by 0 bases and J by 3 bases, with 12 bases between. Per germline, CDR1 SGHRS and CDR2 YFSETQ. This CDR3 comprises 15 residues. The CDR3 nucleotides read TGCGCCAGCAGCTTGGGGACAAGCCTAGACTATGGCTACACCTTC. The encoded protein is CASSLGTSLDYGYTF.

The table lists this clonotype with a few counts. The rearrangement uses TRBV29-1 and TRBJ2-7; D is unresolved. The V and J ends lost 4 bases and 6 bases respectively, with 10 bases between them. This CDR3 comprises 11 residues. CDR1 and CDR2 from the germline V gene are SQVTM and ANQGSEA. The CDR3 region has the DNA TGCAGCGTTGTAGACTGGTCCGAGCAGTACTTC. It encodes CSVVDWSEQYF.

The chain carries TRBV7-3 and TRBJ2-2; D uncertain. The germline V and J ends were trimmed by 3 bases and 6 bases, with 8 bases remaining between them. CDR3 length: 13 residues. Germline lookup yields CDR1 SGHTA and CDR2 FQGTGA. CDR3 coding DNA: TGTGCCAGCAGCTTGATGAGAGCCGGGGAGCTGTTTTTT. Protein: CASSLMRAGELFF.

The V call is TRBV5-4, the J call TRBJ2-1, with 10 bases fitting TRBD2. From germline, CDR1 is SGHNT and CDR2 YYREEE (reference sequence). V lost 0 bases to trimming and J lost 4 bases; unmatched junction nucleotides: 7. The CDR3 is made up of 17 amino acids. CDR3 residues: CASSLGAGGPLYNEQFF. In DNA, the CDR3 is TGTGCCAGCAGCTTGGGAGCGGGAGGGCCGTTGTACAATGAGCAGTTCTTC. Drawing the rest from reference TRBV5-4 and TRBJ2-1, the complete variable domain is ETGVTQSPTHLIKTRGQQVTLRCSSQSGHNTVSWYQQALGQGPQFIFQYYREEENGRGNFPPRFSGLQFPNYSSELNVNALELDDSALYLCASSLGAGGPLYNEQFFGPGTRLTVL.

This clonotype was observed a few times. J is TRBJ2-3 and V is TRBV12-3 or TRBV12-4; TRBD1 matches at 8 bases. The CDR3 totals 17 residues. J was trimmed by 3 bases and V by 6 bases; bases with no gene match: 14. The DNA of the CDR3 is TGTGCCAGCAGCTCGCTTGACAGGGGTGTAGGGACAGATACGCAGTATTTT. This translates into CASSSLDRGVGTDTQYF.

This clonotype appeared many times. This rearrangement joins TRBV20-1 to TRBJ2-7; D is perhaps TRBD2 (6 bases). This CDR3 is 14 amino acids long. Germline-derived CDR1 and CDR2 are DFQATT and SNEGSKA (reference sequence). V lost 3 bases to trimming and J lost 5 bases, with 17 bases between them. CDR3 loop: CSASRGREPHEQYF. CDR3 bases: TGCAGTGCTAGTAGGGGCCGGGAGCCCCACGAGCAGTACTTC.

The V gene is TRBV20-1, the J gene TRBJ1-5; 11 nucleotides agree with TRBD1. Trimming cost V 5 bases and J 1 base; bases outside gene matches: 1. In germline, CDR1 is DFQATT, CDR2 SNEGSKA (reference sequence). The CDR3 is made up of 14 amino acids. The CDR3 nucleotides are TGCAGTGCTGGACAGGGGGCAAGCAATCAGCCCCAGCATTTT. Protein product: CSAGQGASNQPQHF.

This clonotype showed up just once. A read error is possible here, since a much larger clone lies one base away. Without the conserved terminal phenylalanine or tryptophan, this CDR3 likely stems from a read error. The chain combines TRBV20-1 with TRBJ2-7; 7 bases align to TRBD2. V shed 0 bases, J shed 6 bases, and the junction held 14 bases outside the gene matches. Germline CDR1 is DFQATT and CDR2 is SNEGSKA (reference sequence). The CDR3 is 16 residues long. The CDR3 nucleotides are TGCAGTGCTAGAGATCCGAGTATTGGCGGGAGAGGCGAGCAGTACCTC. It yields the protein CSARDPSIGGRGEQYL.

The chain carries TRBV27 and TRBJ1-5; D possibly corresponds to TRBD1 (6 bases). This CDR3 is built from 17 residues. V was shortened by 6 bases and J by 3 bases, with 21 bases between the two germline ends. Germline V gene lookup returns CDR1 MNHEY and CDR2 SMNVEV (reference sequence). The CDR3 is CASRPKNQDRINQPQHF. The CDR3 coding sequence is TGTGCCAGCAGACCTAAAAACCAGGACAGAATCAATCAGCCCCAGCATTTT.

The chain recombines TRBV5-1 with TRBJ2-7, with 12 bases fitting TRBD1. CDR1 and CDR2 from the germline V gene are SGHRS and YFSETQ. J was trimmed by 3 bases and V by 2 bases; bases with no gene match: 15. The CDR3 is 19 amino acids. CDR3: CASSFSGTGGWRDLYEQYF. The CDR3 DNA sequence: TGCGCCAGCAGCTTCTCCGGGACAGGGGGCTGGCGGGACCTCTACGAGCAGTACTTC. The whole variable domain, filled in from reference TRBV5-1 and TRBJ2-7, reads KAGVTQTPRYLIKTRGQQVTLSCSPISGHRSVSWYQQTPGQGLQFLFEYFSETQRNKGNFPGRFSGRQFSNSRSEMNVSTLELGDSALYLCASSFSGTGGWRDLYEQYFGPGTRLTVT.

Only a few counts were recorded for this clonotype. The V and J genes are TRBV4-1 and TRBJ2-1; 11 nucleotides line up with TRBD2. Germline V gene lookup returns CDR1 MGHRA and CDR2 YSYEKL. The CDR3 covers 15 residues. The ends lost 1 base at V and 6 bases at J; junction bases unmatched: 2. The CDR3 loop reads CASSQVTSGSNEQFF. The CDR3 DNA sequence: TGCGCCAGCAGCCAAGTTACTAGCGGGAGCAATGAGCAGTTCTTC.

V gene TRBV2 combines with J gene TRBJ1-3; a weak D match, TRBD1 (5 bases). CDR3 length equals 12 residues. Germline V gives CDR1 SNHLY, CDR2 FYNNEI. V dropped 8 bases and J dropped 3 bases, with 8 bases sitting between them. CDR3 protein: CASGAFGNTIYF. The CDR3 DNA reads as TGTGCCAGCGGGGCCTTTGGAAACACCATATATTTT.

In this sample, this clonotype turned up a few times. CDR3 amino acids: CASSKGRRGQGLAGGWYEQYF. Here the CDR3 DNA reads TGTGCCAGCAGCAAAGGCCGTCGCGGGCAGGGACTAGCGGGAGGGTGGTACGAGCAGTACTTC. The V call is TRBV21-1, the J call TRBJ2-7; the table gives TRBD2 as D, unverified against the DNA. TRBV21-1 represents a pseudogene. The CDR3 has 21 amino acids.

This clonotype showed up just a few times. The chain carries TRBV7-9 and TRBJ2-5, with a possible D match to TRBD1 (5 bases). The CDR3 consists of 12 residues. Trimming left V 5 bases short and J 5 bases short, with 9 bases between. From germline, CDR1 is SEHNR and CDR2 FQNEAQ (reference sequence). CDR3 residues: CASSPGSETQYF. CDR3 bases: TGTGCCAGCAGCCCAGGGTCCGAGACCCAGTACTTC.

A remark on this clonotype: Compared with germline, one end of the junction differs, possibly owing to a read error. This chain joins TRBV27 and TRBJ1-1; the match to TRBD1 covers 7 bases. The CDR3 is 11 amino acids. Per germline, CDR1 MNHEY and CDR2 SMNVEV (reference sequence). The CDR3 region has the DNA TGTGCCAGCAATATCCCCCCGGGACAGTTTTTT. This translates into CASNIPPGQFF.

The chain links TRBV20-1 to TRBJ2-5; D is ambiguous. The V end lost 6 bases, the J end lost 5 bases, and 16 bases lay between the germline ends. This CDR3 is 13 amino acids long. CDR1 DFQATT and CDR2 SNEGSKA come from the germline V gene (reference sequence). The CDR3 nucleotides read TGCAGTGCCATACACCCTCAGGCCGAGACCCAGTACTTC. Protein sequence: CSAIHPQAETQYF.

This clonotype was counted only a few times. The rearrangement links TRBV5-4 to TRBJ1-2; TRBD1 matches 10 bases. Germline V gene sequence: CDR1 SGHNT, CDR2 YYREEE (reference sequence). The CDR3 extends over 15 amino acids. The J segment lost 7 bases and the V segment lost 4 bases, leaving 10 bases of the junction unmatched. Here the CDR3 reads CASSLMDRGAVGYTF. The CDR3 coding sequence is TGTGCCAGCAGCCTCATGGACAGGGGGGCGGTTGGCTACACCTTC.

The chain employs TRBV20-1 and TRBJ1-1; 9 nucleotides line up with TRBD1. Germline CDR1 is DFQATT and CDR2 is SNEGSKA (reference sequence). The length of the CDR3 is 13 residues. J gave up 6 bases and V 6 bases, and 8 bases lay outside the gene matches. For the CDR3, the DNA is TGCAGTGCACCGGGACAGGGTGATCCTGAAGCTTTCTTT. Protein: CSAPGQGDPEAFF.

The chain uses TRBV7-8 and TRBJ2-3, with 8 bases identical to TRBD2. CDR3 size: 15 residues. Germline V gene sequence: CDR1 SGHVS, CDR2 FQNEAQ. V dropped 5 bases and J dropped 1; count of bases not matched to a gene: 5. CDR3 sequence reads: CASSERETGTDTQYF. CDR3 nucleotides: TGTGCCAGCAGCGAGCGGGAGACTGGCACAGATACGCAGTATTTT.

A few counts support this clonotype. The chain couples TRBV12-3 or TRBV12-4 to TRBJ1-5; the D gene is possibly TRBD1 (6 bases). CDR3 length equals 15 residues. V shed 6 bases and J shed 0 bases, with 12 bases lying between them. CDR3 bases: TGTGCCAGCAGCACCAGGGGAAATAGCAATCAGCCCCAGCATTTT. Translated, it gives CASSTRGNSNQPQHF.

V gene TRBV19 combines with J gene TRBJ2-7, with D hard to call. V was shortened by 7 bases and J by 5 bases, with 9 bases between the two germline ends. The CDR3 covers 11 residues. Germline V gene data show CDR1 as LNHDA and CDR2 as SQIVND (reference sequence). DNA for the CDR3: TGTGCCAGTACCTTCCAGGACGAGCAGTACTTC. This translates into CASTFQDEQYF.

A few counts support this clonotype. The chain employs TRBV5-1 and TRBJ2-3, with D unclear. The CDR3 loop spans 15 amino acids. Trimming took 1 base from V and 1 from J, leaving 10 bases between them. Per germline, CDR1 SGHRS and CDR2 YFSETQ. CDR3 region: CASSLRVFGTDTQYF. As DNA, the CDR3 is TGCGCCAGCAGCTTGCGGGTGTTTGGCACAGATACGCAGTATTTT.

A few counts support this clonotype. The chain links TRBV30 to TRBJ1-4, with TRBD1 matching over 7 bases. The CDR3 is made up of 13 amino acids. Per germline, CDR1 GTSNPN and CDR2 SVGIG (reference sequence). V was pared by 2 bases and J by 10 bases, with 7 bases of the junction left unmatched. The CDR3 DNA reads TGTGCCTGGAGTTTACAGGGGTGGGGAAAACTGTTTTTT. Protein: CAWSLQGWGKLFF. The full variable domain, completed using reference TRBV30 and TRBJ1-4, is SQTIHQWPATLVQPVGSPLSLECTVEGTSNPNLYWYRQAAGRGLQLLFYSVGIGQISSEVPQNLSASRPQDRQFILSSKKLLLSDSGFYLCAWSLQGWGKLFFGSGTQLSVL.

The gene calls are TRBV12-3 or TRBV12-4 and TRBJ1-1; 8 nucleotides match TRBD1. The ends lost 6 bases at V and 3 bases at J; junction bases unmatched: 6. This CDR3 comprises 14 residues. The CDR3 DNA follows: TGTGCCAGCAGCCTCCAGGGGGCGGACACTGAAGCTTTCTTT. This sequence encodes CASSLQGADTEAFF.

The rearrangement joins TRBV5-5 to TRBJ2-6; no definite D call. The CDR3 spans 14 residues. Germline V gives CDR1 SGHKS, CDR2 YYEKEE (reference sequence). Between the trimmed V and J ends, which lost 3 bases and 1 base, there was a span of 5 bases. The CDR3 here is CASSWDSGANVLTF. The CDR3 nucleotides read TGTGCCAGCAGCTGGGATTCTGGGGCCAACGTCCTGACTTTC.

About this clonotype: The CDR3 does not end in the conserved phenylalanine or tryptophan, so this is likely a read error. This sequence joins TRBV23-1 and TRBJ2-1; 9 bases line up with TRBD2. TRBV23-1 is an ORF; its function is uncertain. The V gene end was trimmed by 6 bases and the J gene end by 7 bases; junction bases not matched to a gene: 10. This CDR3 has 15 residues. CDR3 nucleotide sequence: TGCGCCAGCAGAGACTTCGGGACTAGCAGTAATGAGCAGTTCTTG. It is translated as CASRDFGTSSNEQFL.

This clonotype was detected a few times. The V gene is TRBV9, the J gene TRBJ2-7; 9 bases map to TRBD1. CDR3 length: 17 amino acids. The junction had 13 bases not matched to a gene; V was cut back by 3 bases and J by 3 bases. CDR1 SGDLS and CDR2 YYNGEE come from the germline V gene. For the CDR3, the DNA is TGTGCCAGCAGCGGGTCCACGGGACAGGGACCAAACTACGAGCAGTACTTC. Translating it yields CASSGSTGQGPNYEQYF.

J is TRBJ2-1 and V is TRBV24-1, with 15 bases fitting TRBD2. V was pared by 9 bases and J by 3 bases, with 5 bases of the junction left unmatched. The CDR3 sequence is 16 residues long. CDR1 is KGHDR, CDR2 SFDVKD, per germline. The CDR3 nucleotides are TGTGCCACCGGGACTAGCGGGGGGACCAACTACAATGAGCAGTTCTTC. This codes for CATGTSGGTNYNEQFF.

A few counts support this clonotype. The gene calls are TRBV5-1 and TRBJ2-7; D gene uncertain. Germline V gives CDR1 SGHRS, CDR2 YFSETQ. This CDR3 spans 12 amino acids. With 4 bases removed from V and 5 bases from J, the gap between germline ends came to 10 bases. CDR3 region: CASSGPMHEQYF. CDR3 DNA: TGCGCCAGCAGCGGCCCAATGCACGAGCAGTACTTC. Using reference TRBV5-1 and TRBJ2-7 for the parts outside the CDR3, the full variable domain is KAGVTQTPRYLIKTRGQQVTLSCSPISGHRSVSWYQQTPGQGLQFLFEYFSETQRNKGNFPGRFSGRQFSNSRSEMNVSTLELGDSALYLCASSGPMHEQYFGPGTRLTVT.

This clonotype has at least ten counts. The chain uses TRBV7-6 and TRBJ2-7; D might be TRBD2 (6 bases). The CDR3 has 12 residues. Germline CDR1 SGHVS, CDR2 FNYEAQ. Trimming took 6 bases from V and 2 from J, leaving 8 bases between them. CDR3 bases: TGTGCCAGCAGTCCGGGGGCCTACGAGCAGTACTTC. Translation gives CASSPGAYEQYF.

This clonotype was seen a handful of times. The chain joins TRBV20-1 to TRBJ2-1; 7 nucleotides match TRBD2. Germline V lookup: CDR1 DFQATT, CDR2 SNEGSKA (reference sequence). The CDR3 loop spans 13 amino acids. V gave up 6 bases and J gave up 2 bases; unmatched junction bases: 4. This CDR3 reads CSAERGTYNEQFF. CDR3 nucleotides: TGCAGTGCCGAGCGGGGCACCTACAATGAGCAGTTCTTC.